This TCR beta chain was recovered during a study of blood T cell repertoires in COVID-19. Study background: There were acute and convalescent COVID-19 samples, and they came from the United States, Italy and Spain. T cells, B-cell-depleted T cells, or PBMCs supplied cDNA or gDNA.

Trimming pared 5 bases from V and 4 bases from J, leaving 6 bases between. Germline CDR1 is MNHEY and CDR2 is SVGAGI. This CDR3 comprises 12 residues. In the authors' methods: Nucleated cell counts were estimated from reference gene primer amplification. Libraries were prepared by immunoSEQ multiplex PCR; TCRdb keeps only in-frame clonotypes and omits some of them. V and J calls and clone size are given by that table; D and trimming were obtained from the DNA. The sample lists about 130,000 clones, around 80% occurring once. The genes are TRBV6-5 and TRBJ1-5; D remains unclear. Material: peripheral blood. This receptor was identified in a man under 40 with COVID-19, enrolled during active disease. CDR3 loop: CASSLFNQPQHF. CDR3 bases: TGTGCCAGCAGTCTGTTTAATCAGCCCCAGCATTTT.